This T cell receptor (beta chain) was sequenced during a study of a mutant IDH1 vaccine in newly diagnosed glioma. Study-level information: Before enrollment, patients got radiotherapy alone, temozolomide alone, or mostly the combination.

The germline V gene encodes CDR1 MNHNS and CDR2 SASEGT. V lost 6 bases to trimming and J lost 0 bases, with 12 bases between them. The CDR3 has 14 residues. Time point here: week 47, end of study. Every vaccination contained 300 ug of the mutant IDH1 20-mer peptide and was paired with topical imiquimod. A note on this clone: The target antigen is unknown.

This table comes from immunoSEQ multiplex PCR, and its TCRdb copy is limited to in-frame clones, with some not included. The data contain tens of thousands of clones, approximately 88% of them singletons. V is TRBV6-1 and J is TRBJ2-7, with D tentatively TRBD2 (5 bases). Sequences were derived from PBMCs, sampled from a glioma patient whose treatment included an IDH1 peptide vaccine. The source of this sequence is a man aged 40-49 years with glioma. The CDR3 coding sequence is TGTGCCAGCAGCCCAGGACTCGCCTCCTACGAGCAGTACTTC. Translated: CASSPGLASYEQYF.